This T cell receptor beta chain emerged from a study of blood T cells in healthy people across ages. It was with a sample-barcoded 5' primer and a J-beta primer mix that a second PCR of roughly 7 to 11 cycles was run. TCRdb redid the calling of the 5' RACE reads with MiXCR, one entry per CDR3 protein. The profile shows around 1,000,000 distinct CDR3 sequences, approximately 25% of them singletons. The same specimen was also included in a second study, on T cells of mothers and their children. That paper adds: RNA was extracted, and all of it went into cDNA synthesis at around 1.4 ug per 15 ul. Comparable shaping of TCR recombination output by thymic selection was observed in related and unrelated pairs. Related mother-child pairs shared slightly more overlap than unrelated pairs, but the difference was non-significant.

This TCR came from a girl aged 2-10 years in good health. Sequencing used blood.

CDR3 nucleotides: TGTGCCAGCAGTTTAGCGCCGACAGGGAACTATGGCTACACCTTC. It is translated as CASSLAPTGNYGYTF. The chain uses TRBV12-3 or TRBV12-4 and TRBJ1-2; 7 bases map to TRBD1. J gave up 2 bases and V 0 bases, and 3 bases lay outside the gene matches. The CDR3 has 15 amino acids.